This TCR beta chain was sequenced in a study of cytomegalovirus exposure and HLA in healthy donors. Turning to this clone: Its antigen is not known.

PCR primers comprised 60 Vbeta and 13 Jbeta primers. Sequenced by immunoSEQ multiplex PCR; TCRdb stores in-frame clones only, minus some. The sample lists under 60,000 clones; about 80% were seen once. Study results and limitations: Later on, a genetic analysis was performed. It linked a missense variant in DCLRE1C with V- and J-gene trimming of TCR beta. Per a later analysis, about 15,000 TCR beta sequences showed association with HLA alleles at 0.05 false discovery rate. Sequencing depth across donors, presence/absence analyses assumed, was roughly uniform. Links to common viral pathogens appeared, in a later analysis, for several of the most significant clusters.

Trimming removed 1 base from V and 7 bases from J, with 29 bases in between. The length of the CDR3 is 19 residues. The V gene's germline CDR1 is SGHRS and CDR2 YFSETQ. Sequenced: PBMCs. The receptor's source is a man aged 50 to 59 in good health and CMV-seronegative. The V call is TRBV5-1, the J call TRBJ1-2; weak D call: TRBD1 (6 bases). CDR3 sequence (DNA): TGCGCCAGCAGCTTGAGGCCCCGGGACATTTCGACGTTCGTGTTTGGCTACACCTTC. Translating it yields CASSLRPRDISTFVFGYTF.